The 8 T cell receptor beta chains presented below share a single source sample, sequenced in a study of T cells after posttransplantation cyclophosphamide. TCRdb keeps only in-frame clones here, not all; method: immunoSEQ multiplex PCR. This sample comprises 25,000 to 35,000 clones, none seen once only. Material for sequencing was PBMCs. These receptors were collected from a woman aged 25 to 45 in good health and a related stem cell transplant donor.

In its sample, this clone was seen many times. The genes are TRBV18 and TRBJ1-3; D may be TRBD1 (6 bases). Trimming removed 2 bases at V and 0 bases at J, with 11 bases between. CDR3 length: 16 amino acids. Per germline, CDR1 KGHSH and CDR2 LQKENI. In DNA form, the CDR3 reads TGTGCCAGCTCACCATGGGGGCCCAGCTCTGGAAACACCATATATTTT. This encodes CASSPWGPSSGNTIYF. Supplemented by reference TRBV18 and TRBJ1-3, the full variable domain reads NAGVMQNPRHLVRRRGQEARLRCSPMKGHSHVYWYRQLPEEGLKFMVYLQKENIIDESGMPKERFSAEFPKEGPSILRIQQVVRGDSAAYFCASSPWGPSSGNTIYFGEGSWLTVV.

This clone was counted many times. The V call is TRBV6-4, the J call TRBJ2-1, with 7 nucleotides matching TRBD1. CDR1 is MRHNA, CDR2 SNTAGT, per germline. This CDR3 region has 15 residues. The J segment lost 1 base and the V segment lost 6 bases, leaving 6 bases of the junction unmatched. The CDR3 is CASRRSTGSYNEQFF. CDR3 in DNA: TGTGCCAGCAGACGCTCGACAGGGTCCTACAATGAGCAGTTCTTC.

This clone came up many times. J is TRBJ1-1 and V is TRBV2, with a tentative D call TRBD1 (6 bases). Germline V CDR1 and CDR2: SNHLY, FYNNEI. This CDR3 comprises 12 residues. Trimming cost V 10 bases and J 4 bases, with 13 bases left between them. As DNA, the CDR3 is TGTGCCACCAGACAGGAGGGCACTGAAGCTTTCTTT. Translated: CATRQEGTEAFF.

This clone was observed at least ten times. V usage is TRBV6-1 and J usage is TRBJ2-1; 8 bases match TRBD2. The ends lost 6 bases at V and 2 bases at J; junction bases unmatched: 3. The CDR3 loop spans 14 amino acids. Germline assignment: CDR1 MNHNS and CDR2 SASEGT. CDR3 nucleotide sequence: TGTGCCAGCAGGTTAGCGGGGACCTACAATGAGCAGTTCTTC. Translated, it gives CASRLAGTYNEQFF.

A few counts support this clone. The chain links TRBV9 to TRBJ2-2, with 11 positions matching TRBD2. The CDR3 covers 17 residues. V was pared by 1 base and J by 2 bases, with 4 bases of the junction left unmatched. Germline CDR1 SGDLS, CDR2 YYNGEE. CDR3 amino acids: CASSVTSGGANTGELFF. The CDR3, as DNA: TGTGCCAGCAGCGTAACTAGCGGGGGAGCTAACACCGGGGAGCTGTTTTTT.

This clone was observed many times. V gene TRBV19 combines with J gene TRBJ1-2; TRBD1 might be the D (5 bases). V was clipped by 4 bases and J by 0 bases, with 12 bases between them. The CDR3 covers 15 residues. Germline V gene data show CDR1 as LNHDA and CDR2 as SQIVND (reference sequence). The chain's CDR3 is CASSTTEPSNYGYTF. CDR3 DNA sequence: TGTGCCAGTAGTACGACAGAACCTTCTAACTATGGCTACACCTTC.

J is TRBJ2-3 and V is TRBV6-1; 11 nucleotides align to TRBD2. With V trimmed by 6 bases and J by 3 bases, 2 bases remained unmatched. The CDR3 totals 14 residues. CDR1 MNHNS and CDR2 SASEGT come from the germline V gene. The DNA for the CDR3 is TGTGCCAGCAGGGCTAGCGGGGGGACAGATACGCAGTATTTT. As protein: CASRASGGTDTQYF.

Ten or more counts support this clone. The chain is built from TRBV4-3 and TRBJ1-4; D unclear. This CDR3 comprises 15 residues. Germline V lookup: CDR1 LGHNA, CDR2 YSLEER. Trimming left V 0 bases short and J 2 bases short, with 7 bases between. CDR3 loop: CASSQDSRTNEKLFF. The CDR3 DNA follows: TGCGCCAGCAGCCAAGATTCCCGGACTAATGAAAAACTGTTTTTT.